This TCR beta chain was sequenced for a study of blood T cell repertoires in COVID-19. Overall study: From the United States, Italy and Spain came samples of acute and convalescent COVID-19. PBMCs, B-cell-depleted T cells, or T cells provided the cDNA or gDNA that made up the material.

Study processing details: The authors estimated nucleated cell counts from reference gene primer amplification. Some clones are missing from TCRdb's copy, which holds only in-frame ones; the method was immunoSEQ multiplex PCR. Clone size and V and J calls were adopted from that table, with D and trimming inferred from the DNA. The sample lists about 64,000 clones, approximately 86% seen once, with 1.2% in the top ten. V lost 1 base to trimming and J lost 7 bases, with 10 bases between them. Germline V gene data show CDR1 as SNHLY and CDR2 as FYNNEI. This CDR3 is 13 amino acids long. Sequenced input: peripheral blood. The source of this sequence is a man aged 40-49 years with acute or convalescent COVID-19. V gene TRBV2 combines with J gene TRBJ2-5, with D unclear. CDR3 sequence reads: CASSEVLAGTQYF. The CDR3 DNA is TGTGCCAGCAGTGAAGTTTTAGCTGGGACCCAGTACTTC.